A single sample gave rise to the 28 T cell receptor beta chains below, sequenced in a study of cytomegalovirus exposure and HLA in healthy donors. Amplification used 60 Vbeta primers and 13 Jbeta primers. Assay used: immunoSEQ multiplex PCR; TCRdb lists only in-frame clones, some missing. Of some 180,000 clones in the sample, roughly 79% were seen once. Specimen: PBMCs. The receptor source for this set is a male donor in good health and CMV-seronegative.

The CDR3 DNA follows: TGTGCCAGCAGTCCTACTAGCGTCTCCTACGAGCAGTACTTC. Amino acids: CASSPTSVSYEQYF. This rearrangement joins TRBV27 to TRBJ2-7; 7 bases map to TRBD2. CDR1 and CDR2 (germline): MNHEY, SMNVEV (reference sequence). This CDR3 has 14 amino acids. The V gene end was trimmed by 5 bases and the J gene end by 0 bases; junction bases not matched to a gene: 4.

This chain links TRBV28 with TRBJ1-2; 9 nucleotides line up with TRBD1. Germline CDR1 and CDR2: MDHEN and SYDVKM. There are 14 residues in the CDR3. V gave up 5 bases and J gave up 6 bases; unmatched junction bases: 7. The CDR3 DNA is TGTGCCAGCAGTCCGGGACAGGGATTAAATGGCTACACCTTC. Translating gives CASSPGQGLNGYTF.

V usage is TRBV4-2 and J usage is TRBJ2-3, with TRBD1 matching 8 bases. From germline, CDR1 is LGHNA and CDR2 YNFKEQ. CDR3 length: 15 residues. The J segment lost 6 bases and the V segment lost 5 bases, leaving 10 bases of the junction unmatched. The CDR3 nucleotides are TGTGCCAGCAGCGAAGGTCAGGGGGCCCTGGATACGCAGTATTTT. This codes for CASSEGQGALDTQYF.

The chain is built from TRBV25-1 and TRBJ2-5, with a weak D call TRBD2 (5 bases). CDR1 is MGHDK and CDR2 is SYGVNS in the germline V gene. The CDR3 is made up of 14 amino acids. Trimming shortened V by 4 bases and J by 11 bases, and 20 bases separated the two germline ends. Here the CDR3 DNA reads TGTGCCAGCAGTGGAGGGTATAAGGAGAGAGAGCAGTACTTC. Translation: CASSGGYKEREQYF.

This chain links TRBV4-1 with TRBJ1-5; 7 bases are shared with TRBD1. The CDR3 loop spans 15 amino acids. Losses at the gene ends were 5 bases for V and 4 bases for J; bases not matched to a gene: 8. Looked up from germline, CDR1 is MGHRA and CDR2 is YSYEKL. The CDR3: CASSLQGSGNQPQHF. In DNA, the CDR3 is TGCGCCAGCAGCTTACAGGGGAGCGGGAATCAGCCCCAGCATTTT.

This chain links TRBV7-9 with TRBJ1-2; 12 nucleotides line up with TRBD1. The germline gives CDR1 SEHNR, CDR2 FQNEAQ (reference sequence). V was clipped by 4 bases and J by 7 bases; unmatched bases: 10. CDR3 length equals 16 residues. The DNA for the CDR3 is TGTGCCAGCAGCTCCCGGGACAGGGGGCTTGGTAGTGGCTACACCTTC. Translated: CASSSRDRGLGSGYTF.

CDR3 bases: TGTGCCAGCAGCTTAGTGGGGACAGCAGATACGCAGTATTTT. Amino acid sequence: CASSLVGTADTQYF. The genes are TRBV11-3 and TRBJ2-3; 7 nucleotides align to TRBD1. This CDR3 has 14 residues. With 1 base clipped from V and 4 bases from J, the junction kept 2 bases outside the gene matches. The germline V gene encodes CDR1 SGHNT and CDR2 YENEEA.

This clone came up a few times. V is TRBV7-2 and J is TRBJ1-5; no reliable D call. V was clipped by 3 bases and J by 10 bases, with 19 bases between them. The CDR3 extends over 15 amino acids. CDR1 is SGHTA, CDR2 FQGNSA, per germline. CDR3 region: CASSFTLGGSGPQHF. CDR3 DNA: TGTGCCAGCAGCTTCACCTTGGGCGGGTCTGGACCCCAGCATTTT.

This sequence joins TRBV28 and TRBJ1-4, with 8 bases that match TRBD1. CDR3 size: 12 residues. From germline, CDR1 is MDHEN and CDR2 SYDVKM. V dropped 10 bases and J dropped 8; count of bases not matched to a gene: 6. The CDR3 loop reads CATRQGYEKLFF. For the CDR3, the DNA is TGTGCCACGCGACAGGGGTACGAAAAACTGTTTTTT. The full variable domain, in which reference TRBV28 and TRBJ1-4 provide the parts outside the CDR3, is DVKVTQSSRYLVKRTGEKVFLECVQDMDHENMFWYRQDPGLGLRLIYFSYDVKMKEKGDIPEGYSVSREKKERFSLILESASTNQTSMYLCATRQGYEKLFFGSGTQLSVL.

The chain joins TRBV4-3 to TRBJ1-5; D gene uncertain. The CDR3 has 15 amino acids. V dropped 0 bases and J dropped 5 bases, with 11 bases sitting between them. Germline CDR1 reads LGHNA; CDR2 reads YSLEER. DNA for the CDR3: TGCGCCAGCAGCCAAGATGGCACACCTGATCAGCCCCAGCATTTT. It codes for CASSQDGTPDQPQHF.

The rearrangement uses TRBV7-2 and TRBJ2-5; 13 positions agree with TRBD2. Germline loops: CDR1 SGHTA, CDR2 FQGNSA. The CDR3 has 16 residues. V trimming: 2 bases; J trimming: 5 bases; junction bases outside the gene matches: 5. CDR3 in DNA: TGTGCCAGCAGCTTACTACTAGCGGGGGGGAGGGAGACCCAGTACTTC. Protein product: CASSLLLAGGRETQYF.

J is TRBJ1-4 and V is TRBV6-5, with 8 bases lining up with TRBD1. This CDR3 has 14 residues. J lost 4 bases, V lost 6 bases, and 4 bases had no gene match. Germline V gene data show CDR1 as MNHEY and CDR2 as SVGAGI. CDR3 sequence reads: CASREQGVNEKLFF. The CDR3 DNA sequence: TGTGCCAGCAGAGAACAGGGGGTTAATGAAAAACTGTTTTTT.

The chain links TRBV2 to TRBJ1-2; 9 bases match TRBD1. CDR1 is SNHLY and CDR2 is FYNNEI in the germline V gene. V was clipped by 2 bases and J by 6 bases; unmatched bases: 4. The CDR3 extends over 14 amino acids. The CDR3 DNA reads as TGTGCCAGCAGTGAATGGGGACAGGGTGATGGCTACACCTTC. Amino acid sequence: CASSEWGQGDGYTF.

This clone was seen a few times. The chain has TRBV15 and TRBJ1-5; D gene ambiguous. In germline, CDR1 is LNHNV, CDR2 YYDKDF (reference sequence). Deletions cut 0 bases from V and 8 bases from J, with 11 bases between. This CDR3 contains 14 residues. This chain's CDR3 is CATSRDLEGKPQHF. The DNA of the CDR3 is TGTGCCACCAGCAGAGATCTTGAGGGAAAGCCCCAGCATTTT.

This clone was seen only a few times. This chain joins TRBV4-1 and TRBJ1-5, with D possibly being TRBD1 (6 bases). Germline CDR1 MGHRA, CDR2 YSYEKL. Trimming removed 0 bases from V and 7 bases from J, with 13 bases in between. There are 15 residues in the CDR3. The CDR3 region has the DNA TGCGCCAGCAGCCAAGAGGTACAGGGAAACCAGCCCCAGCATTTT. Protein: CASSQEVQGNQPQHF.

The V gene is TRBV6-5, the J gene TRBJ1-4; TRBD1 is a possible D gene (6 bases). This CDR3 has 14 amino acids. The germline CDR1 and CDR2 sequences are MNHEY and SVGAGI. Trimming removed 6 bases from V and 5 bases from J, with 13 bases in between. The CDR3 loop is CASRRTASNEKLFF. The CDR3, as DNA: TGTGCCAGCAGGCGGACAGCCTCAAATGAAAAACTGTTTTTT.

This clone is a singleton in its sample. The chain combines TRBV5-1 with TRBJ2-5; 13 bases are a match to TRBD2. The CDR3 extends over 16 amino acids. The germline gives CDR1 SGHRS, CDR2 YFSETQ. The ends lost 3 bases at V and 3 bases at J; junction bases unmatched: 5. The CDR3 here is CASSSRTSGGEETQYF. The CDR3 DNA reads as TGCGCCAGCAGCTCACGGACTAGCGGGGGAGAAGAGACCCAGTACTTC.

V gene TRBV28 combines with J gene TRBJ2-1; 9 bases agree with TRBD2. The CDR3 totals 16 residues. Germline V gene lookup returns CDR1 MDHEN and CDR2 SYDVKM. V lost 2 bases, J lost 3 bases, and 5 bases stayed unmatched. CDR3 loop: CASSLPLAGLYNEQFF. The DNA for the CDR3 is TGTGCCAGCAGTTTACCCCTAGCGGGGCTCTACAATGAGCAGTTCTTC.

The rearrangement uses TRBV6-6 and TRBJ2-1; 7 nucleotides match TRBD1. The CDR3 runs 15 residues. Germline trimming cut 2 bases from V and 6 bases from J; bases unmatched to any gene: 7. Per germline, CDR1 MNHNY and CDR2 SVGAGI (reference sequence). The CDR3 DNA reads TGTGCCAGCAGTTACGGGATTCAGGGGGTCAATGAGCAGTTCTTC. It specifies CASSYGIQGVNEQFF.

This clone was observed once. The chain joins TRBV4-2 to TRBJ2-2; D gene uncertain. Trimming took 2 bases from V and 4 from J, leaving 11 bases between them. CDR3 size: 15 residues. CDR1 is LGHNA and CDR2 is YNFKEQ in the germline V gene. CDR3 in amino acids: CASSQRIAATGELFF. The CDR3 DNA reads as TGTGCCAGCAGCCAACGAATAGCTGCCACCGGGGAGCTGTTTTTT.

The gene calls are TRBV4-3 and TRBJ1-2; D gene uncertain. Germline V CDR1 and CDR2: LGHNA, YSLEER. The CDR3 consists of 15 residues. The V and J ends lost 0 bases and 6 bases respectively, with 14 bases between them. CDR3: CASSQDTVSDHGYTF. In nucleotides, the CDR3 is TGCGCCAGCAGCCAAGATACAGTCTCAGACCATGGCTACACCTTC.

The genes are TRBV4-2 and TRBJ1-2; a possible D gene is TRBD1 (5 bases). CDR1 is LGHNA, CDR2 YNFKEQ, per germline. The CDR3 loop spans 12 amino acids. The V and J ends lost 4 bases and 8 bases respectively, with 11 bases between them. CDR3: CASSPEGVGYTF. The CDR3 nucleotides are TGTGCCAGCAGCCCCGAAGGGGTCGGCTACACCTTC.

The genes are TRBV6-5 and TRBJ1-5; 11 positions match TRBD1. The CDR3 sequence is 14 residues long. Germline V gene data show CDR1 as MNHEY and CDR2 as SVGAGI. The V gene end was trimmed by 4 bases and the J gene end by 6 bases; junction bases not matched to a gene: 2. The CDR3 DNA reads as TGTGCCAGCAGTTTGGGACAGGGGGTTCAGCCCCAGCATTTT. The encoded protein is CASSLGQGVQPQHF.

The chain combines TRBV10-1 with TRBJ2-3; tentative D call: TRBD1 (7 bases). The CDR3 extends over 15 amino acids. Germline V CDR1 and CDR2: WNHNN, SYGVQD (reference sequence). Trimming removed 2 bases from V and 2 bases from J, with 11 bases in between. CDR3 protein: CASSEGRGDTDTQYF. The CDR3 DNA is TGCGCCAGCAGTGAGGGCAGGGGGGACACAGATACGCAGTATTTT.

Only one count was recorded for this clone. The chain links TRBV19 to TRBJ2-2, with a possible D match to TRBD1 (5 bases). The germline V and J ends were trimmed by 7 bases and 2 bases, with 11 bases remaining between them. Germline assignment: CDR1 LNHDA and CDR2 SQIVND (reference sequence). There are 14 residues in the CDR3. The CDR3 DNA follows: TGTGCCAGTAAGGCAGGGCCCAACACCGGGGAGCTGTTTTTT. It translates to CASKAGPNTGELFF. The whole variable domain, filled in from reference TRBV19 and TRBJ2-2, reads DGGITQSPKYLFRKEGQNVTLSCEQNLNHDAMYWYRQDPGQGLRLIYYSQIVNDFQKGDIAEGYSVSREKKESFPLTVTSAQKNPTAFYLCASKAGPNTGELFFGEGSRLTVL.

The J gene is TRBJ2-1, the V gene TRBV4-1, with 7 nucleotides matching TRBD1. The germline V gene encodes CDR1 MGHRA and CDR2 YSYEKL. After removal of 0 bases from V and 3 bases from J, the junction contained 5 bases not matched to a gene. The CDR3 loop spans 16 amino acids. CDR3 bases: TGCGCCAGCAGCCAAGAGACAGGGACCTTCTACAATGAGCAGTTCTTC. Encoded protein: CASSQETGTFYNEQFF.

The chain recombines TRBV28 with TRBJ2-1, with 9 positions matching TRBD1. Germline CDR1 reads MDHEN; CDR2 reads SYDVKM. The CDR3 sequence is 15 residues long. The V segment lost 6 bases and the J segment 8 bases; nucleotides outside the gene matches: 11. The CDR3 DNA sequence: TGTGCCAGCAGCCCTGGGACAGGGTTTGGTTATGAGCAGTTCTTC. Amino acids: CASSPGTGFGYEQFF.

The chain combines TRBV12-5 with TRBJ1-5; possible D gene TRBD1, 5 bases. Germline V lookup: CDR1 LGHNT, CDR2 FRNRAP. The CDR3 extends over 15 amino acids. V lost 3 bases and J lost 0, with 9 bases in between. The CDR3 region has the DNA TGTGCTAGTGGTTTAATGGGACTTAGCAATCAGCCCCAGCATTTT. It codes for CASGLMGLSNQPQHF.